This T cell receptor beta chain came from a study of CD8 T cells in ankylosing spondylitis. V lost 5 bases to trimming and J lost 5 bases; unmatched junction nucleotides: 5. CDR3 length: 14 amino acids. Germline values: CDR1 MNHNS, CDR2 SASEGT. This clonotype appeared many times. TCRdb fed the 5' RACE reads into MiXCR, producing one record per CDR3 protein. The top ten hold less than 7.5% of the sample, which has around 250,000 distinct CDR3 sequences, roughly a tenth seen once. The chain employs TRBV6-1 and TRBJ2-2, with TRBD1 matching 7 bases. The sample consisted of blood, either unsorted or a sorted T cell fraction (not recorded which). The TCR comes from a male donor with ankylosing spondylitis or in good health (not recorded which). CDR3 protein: CASSPGTATGELFF. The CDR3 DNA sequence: TGTGCCAGCAGTCCCGGGACAGCAACCGGGGAGCTGTTTTTT.